This is a list of T cell receptor beta chains from one sample in a study of cytomegalovirus exposure and HLA in healthy donors. Generated by immunoSEQ multiplex PCR, the TCRdb table keeps only in-frame clones and is missing some. The sample lists about 150,000 clones; 79% were seen once. Material for sequencing was PBMCs. The source is a man over 45 in good health and CMV-seropositive. Both conserved end residues are trimmed from each CDR3.

length	V	CDR3
13	TRBV5-6	ASSLQGAPPDTQY
13	TRBV9	ASSVDGRNTDTQY
9	TRBV2	ATGQNYEQY
11	TRBV5-1	ASSSGGAREQY
11	TRBV4-1	ASSQVVNYGYT
11	TRBV6-4	ASSVEWGGAEY
11	TRBV27	ASSQGGFYGYT
10	TRBV10-2	ASSAGDTEAF
16	TRBV30	AASDPDRSVPLYNEQF
10	TRBV6-1	ASSVGEGEQF
14	TRBV5-1	ASSFGWGESTDTQY
12	TRBV6-5	ASSKDRGRNIQY
13	TRBV7-2	ASSLAGGPYNEQF
13	TRBV27	ASSPNRGNNSPLH
17	TRBV27	ASSGYNLASGLSTDTQY
10	TRBV7-7	ASSSSAGELF
14	TRBV6-6	ASTLFTSGSINEQF
13	TRBV7-2	ASSLAGGRGQPQH
13	TRBV7-8	ASSLGTGSDNEQF
12	TRBV28	ASSFPGHFYEQY
14	TRBV19	ASRPGQLGGAEPQH
16	TRBV12-5	ASGLVRSGQPDYNEQF
13	TRBV27	ASSFSGLAPYEQY
13	TRBV5-1	ASSLEGGHLYEQY
13	TRBV5-1	ASSLGLAGVNEQF
11	TRBV30	AWKRGSDTEAF
14	TRBV7-9	ASSNSDGAGRGPQH
10	TRBV28	ASSLRRETQY
12	TRBV9	ASSIRLDTGELF
13	TRBV5-1	ASSIGTSGSYEQY
14	TRBV7-2	ASSYQPGNPQETQY
15	TRBV7-3	ASSSKGGTAAQETQY
15	TRBV28	ASSFGLAGGLGDEQF
13	TRBV6-1	ASSEYSGQGYEQY
14	TRBV4-1	ASSQAEAGGYNEQF
12	TRBV6-6	ASSRDRGYTEAF
13	TRBV18	ASSLSGQAQYGYT
13	TRBV10-3	AISEAGQGDYGYT
15	TRBV7-8	ASSLVSLNFPPNIQY
9	TRBV6-1	ASNGYYGQY
13	TRBV5-6	ASSLGQLAGDEQY
12	TRBV30	AWSLGLLGETQY
15	TRBV21-1	ASSKERSGRSYNEQF
13	TRBV28	ASKKPGNSYNEQF
13	TRBV28	ASSLPGLRDSPLH
12	TRBV18	ASSPDRDSYGYT
11	TRBV11-3	ASTMTDQETQY
12	TRBV6-1	ASSRQGSAEKLF
12	TRBV6-1	ASEASEIMHTQY
13	TRBV5-1	ASSYRTGGSEKLF
16	TRBV5-5	ASSSPTGGRSNTGELF
15	TRBV12-5	ASGLVQKGATSYEQY
13	TRBV6-1	ASSEGSIRGYEQY